This T cell receptor beta chain stems from a study of long-term antiretroviral therapy in people with HIV. Points from the study as a whole: Comparison with controls showed narrower CDR3 length ranges in HIV repertoires. Diversity went up after ART and still fell short of transplant donor controls.

Runs used v3.0 of the immunoSEQ assay and were done at survey level. Per-sample sequencing targets were roughly 40,000-50,000 T-cell genomes. Repertoires were generated with immunoSEQ multiplex PCR, while TCRdb's copy carries only in-frame clones and drops some. The sample carries roughly 20,000 clones, about 80% recorded once. This clone was detected once. Its antigen is still unknown. Each donor had at least one pre-ART and at least two post-ART PBMC samples. V trimming: 0 bases; J trimming: 4 bases; junction bases outside the gene matches: 6. The CDR3 contains 15 residues. The germline V gene has CDR1 SGHDT and CDR2 YYEEEE.

The source was unsorted PBMCs, collected 4.1 years after starting antiretroviral therapy. The rearrangement joins TRBV5-6 to TRBJ2-5; 7 bases fit TRBD2. The TCR comes from a middle-aged woman with HIV. The CDR3: CASSLVAAGRETQYF. The CDR3, as DNA: TGTGCCAGCAGCTTGGTGGCAGCGGGGAGAGAGACCCAGTACTTC. The full variable domain, with the rest looked up from reference TRBV5-6 and TRBJ2-5, is DAGVTQSPTHLIKTRGQQVTLRCSPKSGHDTVSWYQQALGQGPQFIFQYYEEEERQRGNFPDRFSGHQFPNYSSELNVNALLLGDSALYLCASSLVAAGRETQYFGPGTRLLVL.